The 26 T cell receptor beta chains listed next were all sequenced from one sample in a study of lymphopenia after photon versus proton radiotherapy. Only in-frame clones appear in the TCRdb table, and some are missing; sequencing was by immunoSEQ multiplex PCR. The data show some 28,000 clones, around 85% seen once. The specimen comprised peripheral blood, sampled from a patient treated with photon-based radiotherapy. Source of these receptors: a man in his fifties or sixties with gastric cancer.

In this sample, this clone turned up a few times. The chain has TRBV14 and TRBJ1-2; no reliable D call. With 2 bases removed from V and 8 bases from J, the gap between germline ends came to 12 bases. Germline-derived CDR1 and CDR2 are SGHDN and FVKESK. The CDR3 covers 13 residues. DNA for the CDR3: TGTGCCAGCAGCCAAATGGTGATAGGAGGCTACACCTTC. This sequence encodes CASSQMVIGGYTF.

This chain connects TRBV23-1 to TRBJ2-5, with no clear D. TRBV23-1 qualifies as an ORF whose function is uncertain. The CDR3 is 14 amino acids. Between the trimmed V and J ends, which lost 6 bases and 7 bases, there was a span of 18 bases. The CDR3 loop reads CASSRLERAGTQYF. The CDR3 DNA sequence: TGCGCCAGCAGCCGACTTGAGCGTGCAGGGACCCAGTACTTC.

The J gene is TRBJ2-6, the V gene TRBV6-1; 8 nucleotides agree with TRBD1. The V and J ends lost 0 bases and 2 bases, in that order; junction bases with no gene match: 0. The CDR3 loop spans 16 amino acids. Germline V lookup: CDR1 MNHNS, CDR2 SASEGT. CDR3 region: CASSEAGQAGANVLTF. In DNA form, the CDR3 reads TGTGCCAGCAGTGAAGCGGGACAGGCTGGGGCCAACGTCCTGACTTTC.

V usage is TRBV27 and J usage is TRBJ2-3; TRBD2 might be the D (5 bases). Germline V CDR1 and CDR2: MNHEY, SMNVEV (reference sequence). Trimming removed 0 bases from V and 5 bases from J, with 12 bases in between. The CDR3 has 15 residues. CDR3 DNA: TGTGCCAGCAGTTTATCAGGGAGTGGGCGAGATACGCAGTATTTT. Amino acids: CASSLSGSGRDTQYF.

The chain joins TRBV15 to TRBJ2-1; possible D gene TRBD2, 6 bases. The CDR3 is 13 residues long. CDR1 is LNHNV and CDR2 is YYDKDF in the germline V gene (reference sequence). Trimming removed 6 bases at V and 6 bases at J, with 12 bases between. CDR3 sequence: CATRNLASNEQFF. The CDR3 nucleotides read TGTGCCACCAGAAACCTAGCGTCCAATGAGCAGTTCTTC.

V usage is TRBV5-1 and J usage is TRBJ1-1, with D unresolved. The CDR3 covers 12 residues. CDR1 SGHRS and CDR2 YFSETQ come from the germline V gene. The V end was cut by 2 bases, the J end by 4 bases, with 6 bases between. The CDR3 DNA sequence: TGCGCCAGCAGCTTAGACGGCACTGAAGCTTTCTTT. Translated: CASSLDGTEAFF.

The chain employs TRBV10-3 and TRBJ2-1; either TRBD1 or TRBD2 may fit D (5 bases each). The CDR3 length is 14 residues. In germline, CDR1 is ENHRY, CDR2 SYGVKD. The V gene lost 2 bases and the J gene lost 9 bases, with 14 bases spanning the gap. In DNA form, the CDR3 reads TGTGCCATCAGTGAGAATAGTAAGGGGAGTGAGCAGTTCTTC. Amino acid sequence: CAISENSKGSEQFF.

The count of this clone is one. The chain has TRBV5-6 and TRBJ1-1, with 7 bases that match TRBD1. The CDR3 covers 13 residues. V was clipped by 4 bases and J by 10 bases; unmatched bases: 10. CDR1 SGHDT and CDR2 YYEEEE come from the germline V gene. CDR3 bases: TGTGCCAGCAGCCAACAGGGGCCTGAACTAGCTTTCTTT. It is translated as CASSQQGPELAFF.

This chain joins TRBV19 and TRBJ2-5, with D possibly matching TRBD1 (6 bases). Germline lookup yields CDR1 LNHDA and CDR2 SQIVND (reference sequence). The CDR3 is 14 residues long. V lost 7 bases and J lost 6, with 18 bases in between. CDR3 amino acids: CASTPSGRGKTQYF. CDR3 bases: TGTGCCAGTACCCCTTCGGGCAGGGGAAAGACCCAGTACTTC.

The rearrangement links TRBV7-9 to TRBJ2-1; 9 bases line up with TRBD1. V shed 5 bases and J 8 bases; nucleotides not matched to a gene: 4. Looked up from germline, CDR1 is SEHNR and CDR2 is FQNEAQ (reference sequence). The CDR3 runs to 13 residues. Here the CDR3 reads CASSGGQGYEQFF. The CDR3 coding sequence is TGTGCCAGCAGCGGCGGACAGGGGTATGAGCAGTTCTTC.

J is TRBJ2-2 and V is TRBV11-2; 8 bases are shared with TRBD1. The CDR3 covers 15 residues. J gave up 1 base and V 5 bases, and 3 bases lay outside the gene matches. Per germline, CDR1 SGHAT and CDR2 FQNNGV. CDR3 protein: CASSTGQENTGELFF. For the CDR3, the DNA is TGTGCCAGCAGCACGGGACAGGAGAACACCGGGGAGCTGTTTTTT.

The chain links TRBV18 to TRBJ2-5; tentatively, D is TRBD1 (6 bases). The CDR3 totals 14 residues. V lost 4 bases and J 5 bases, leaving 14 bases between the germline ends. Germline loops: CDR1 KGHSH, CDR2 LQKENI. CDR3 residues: CASSREQGRETQYF. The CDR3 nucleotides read TGTGCCAGCTCACGAGAACAGGGTCGGGAGACCCAGTACTTC. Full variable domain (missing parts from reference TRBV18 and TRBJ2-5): NAGVMQNPRHLVRRRGQEARLRCSPMKGHSHVYWYRQLPEEGLKFMVYLQKENIIDESGMPKERFSAEFPKEGPSILRIQQVVRGDSAAYFCASSREQGRETQYFGPGTRLLVL.

The CDR3 region has the DNA TGTGCCAGCAGTGTTGAAAGGGGGAATCAGCCCCAGCATTTT. Its translation is CASSVERGNQPQHF. The chain recombines TRBV6-1 with TRBJ1-5; tentative D call: TRBD1 (6 bases). Germline V gives CDR1 MNHNS, CDR2 SASEGT. V was cut by 4 bases and J by 4 bases, with 11 bases left in between. The CDR3 extends over 14 amino acids.

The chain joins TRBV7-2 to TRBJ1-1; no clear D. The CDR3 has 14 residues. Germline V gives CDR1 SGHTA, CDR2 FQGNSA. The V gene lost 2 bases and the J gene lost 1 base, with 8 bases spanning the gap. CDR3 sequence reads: CASSLWVGNTEAFF. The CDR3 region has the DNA TGTGCCAGCAGCTTATGGGTCGGGAACACTGAAGCTTTCTTT.

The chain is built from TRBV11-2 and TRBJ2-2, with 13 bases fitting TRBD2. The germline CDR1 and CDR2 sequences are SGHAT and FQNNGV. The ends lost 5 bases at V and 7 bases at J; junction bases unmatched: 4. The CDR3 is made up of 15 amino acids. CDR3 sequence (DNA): TGTGCCAGCAGCCCACTAGCGGGGGGGCACGGGGAGCTGTTTTTT. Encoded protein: CASSPLAGGHGELFF.

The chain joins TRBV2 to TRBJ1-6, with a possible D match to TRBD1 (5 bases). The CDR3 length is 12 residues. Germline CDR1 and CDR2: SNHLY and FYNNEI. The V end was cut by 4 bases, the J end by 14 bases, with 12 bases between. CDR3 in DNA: TGTGCCAGCAGTGGGGGCCGATACACCCTCCACTTT. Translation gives CASSGGRYTLHF. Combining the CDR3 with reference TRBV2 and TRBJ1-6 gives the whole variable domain EPEVTQTPSHQVTQMGQEVILRCVPISNHLYFYWYRQILGQKVEFLVSFYNNEISEKSEIFDDQFSVERPDGSNFTLKIRSTKLEDSAMYFCASSGGRYTLHFGNGTRLTVT.

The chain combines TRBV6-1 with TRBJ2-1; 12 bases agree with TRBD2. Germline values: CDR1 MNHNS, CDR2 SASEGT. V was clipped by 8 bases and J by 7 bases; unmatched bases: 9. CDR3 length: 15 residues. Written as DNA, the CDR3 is TGTGCCAGCGGGTGGACTAGCGGGGAGGGAAATGAGCAGTTCTTC. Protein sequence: CASGWTSGEGNEQFF.

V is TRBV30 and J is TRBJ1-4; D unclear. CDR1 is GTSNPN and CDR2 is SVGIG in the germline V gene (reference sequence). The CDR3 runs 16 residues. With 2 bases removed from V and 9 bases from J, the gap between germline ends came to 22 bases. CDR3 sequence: CAWSSPFPDLRKKLFF. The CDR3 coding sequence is TGTGCCTGGAGTTCTCCCTTCCCCGATTTGAGGAAAAAACTGTTTTTT. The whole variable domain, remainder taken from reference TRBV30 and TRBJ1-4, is SQTIHQWPATLVQPVGSPLSLECTVEGTSNPNLYWYRQAAGRGLQLLFYSVGIGQISSEVPQNLSASRPQDRQFILSSKKLLLSDSGFYLCAWSSPFPDLRKKLFFGSGTQLSVL.

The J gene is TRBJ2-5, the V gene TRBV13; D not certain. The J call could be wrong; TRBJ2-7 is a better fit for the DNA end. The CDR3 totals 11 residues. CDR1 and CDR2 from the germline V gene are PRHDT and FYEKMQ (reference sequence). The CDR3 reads CASSLGYEQYF. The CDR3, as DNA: TGTGCCAGCAGCTTAGGGTACGAGCAGTACTTC.

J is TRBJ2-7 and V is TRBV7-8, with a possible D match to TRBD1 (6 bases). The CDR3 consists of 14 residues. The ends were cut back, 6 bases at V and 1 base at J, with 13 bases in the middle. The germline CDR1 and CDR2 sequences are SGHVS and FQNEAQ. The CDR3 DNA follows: TGTGCCAGCAGTTTTACAGGGAGTTCCTACGAGCAGTACGTC. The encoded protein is CASSFTGSSYEQYV.

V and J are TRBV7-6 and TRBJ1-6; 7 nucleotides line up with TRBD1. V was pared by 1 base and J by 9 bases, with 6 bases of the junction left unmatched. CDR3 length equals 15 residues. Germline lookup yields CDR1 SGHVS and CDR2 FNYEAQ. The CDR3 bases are TGTGCCAGCAGCTTAGGACAGCAGGGGGGTTCACCCCTCCACTTT. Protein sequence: CASSLGQQGGSPLHF.

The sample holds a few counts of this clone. The CDR3 nucleotides are TGCGCCAGCAGGGCAGCGGGGGGTGCAGATACGCAGTATTTT. Amino acid sequence: CASRAAGGADTQYF. V usage is TRBV10-2 and J usage is TRBJ2-3; TRBD2 matches 9 bases. Germline V gene sequence: CDR1 WSHSY, CDR2 SAAADI. V was pared by 6 bases and J by 4 bases, with 5 bases of the junction left unmatched. The CDR3 is 14 residues long.

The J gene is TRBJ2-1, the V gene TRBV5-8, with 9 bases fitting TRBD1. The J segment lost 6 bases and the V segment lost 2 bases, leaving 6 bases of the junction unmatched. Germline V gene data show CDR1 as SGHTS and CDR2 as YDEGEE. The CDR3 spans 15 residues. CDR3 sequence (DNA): TGTGCCAGCAGCTTATTACAGGGGGCCTTCAATGAGCAGTTCTTC. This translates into CASSLLQGAFNEQFF. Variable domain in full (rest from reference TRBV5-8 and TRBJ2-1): EAGVTQSPTHLIKTRGQQATLRCSPISGHTSVYWYQQALGLGLQFLLWYDEGEERNRGNFPPRFSGRQFPNYSSELNVNALELEDSALYLCASSLLQGAFNEQFFGPGTRLTVL.

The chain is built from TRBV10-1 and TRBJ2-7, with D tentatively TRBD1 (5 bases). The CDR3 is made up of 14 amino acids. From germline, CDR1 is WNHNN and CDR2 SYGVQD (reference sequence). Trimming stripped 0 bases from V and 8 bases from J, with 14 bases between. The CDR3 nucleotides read TGCGCCAGCAGTGAGTCAAACAGGTTTGGAAAGCAGTACTTC. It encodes CASSESNRFGKQYF.

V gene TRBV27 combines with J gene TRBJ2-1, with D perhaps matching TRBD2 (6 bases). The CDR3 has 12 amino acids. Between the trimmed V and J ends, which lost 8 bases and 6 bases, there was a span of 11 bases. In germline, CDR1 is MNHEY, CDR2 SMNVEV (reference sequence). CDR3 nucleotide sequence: TGTGCCAGCCGGGAGTTTGGCAATGAGCAGTTCTTC. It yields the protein CASREFGNEQFF.

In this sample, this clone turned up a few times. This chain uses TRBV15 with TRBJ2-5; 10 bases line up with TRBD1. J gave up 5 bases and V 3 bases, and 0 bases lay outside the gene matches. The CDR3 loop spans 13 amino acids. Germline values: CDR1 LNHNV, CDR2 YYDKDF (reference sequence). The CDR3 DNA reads TGTGCCACCAGCAGGGACAGGGGGGAGACCCAGTACTTC. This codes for CATSRDRGETQYF.